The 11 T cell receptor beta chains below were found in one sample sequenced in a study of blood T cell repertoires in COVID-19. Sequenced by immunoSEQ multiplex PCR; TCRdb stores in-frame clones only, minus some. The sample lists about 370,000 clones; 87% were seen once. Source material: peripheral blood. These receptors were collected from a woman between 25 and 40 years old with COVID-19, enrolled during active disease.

This CDR3 is CASSWTANTEAFF. In DNA form, the CDR3 reads TGTGCCAGCAGTTGGACAGCGAACACTGAAGCTTTCTTT. The chain combines TRBV6-6 with TRBJ1-1; D perhaps matches TRBD1 (6 bases). This CDR3 has 13 residues. The germline V gene has CDR1 MNHNY and CDR2 SVGAGI (reference sequence). V dropped 4 bases and J dropped 1 base, with 7 bases sitting between them.

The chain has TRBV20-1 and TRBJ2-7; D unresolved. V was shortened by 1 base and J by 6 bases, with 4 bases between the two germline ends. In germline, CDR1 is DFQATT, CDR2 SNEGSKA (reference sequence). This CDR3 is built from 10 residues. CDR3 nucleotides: TGCAGTGCTAGAGTCCGCGAGCAGTACTTC. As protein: CSARVREQYF.

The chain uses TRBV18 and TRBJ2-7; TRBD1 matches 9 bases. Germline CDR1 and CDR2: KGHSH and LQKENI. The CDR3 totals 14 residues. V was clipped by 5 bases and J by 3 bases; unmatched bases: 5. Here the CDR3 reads CASSSTGGGYEQYF. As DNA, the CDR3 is TGTGCCAGCTCATCGACAGGGGGAGGCTACGAGCAGTACTTC.

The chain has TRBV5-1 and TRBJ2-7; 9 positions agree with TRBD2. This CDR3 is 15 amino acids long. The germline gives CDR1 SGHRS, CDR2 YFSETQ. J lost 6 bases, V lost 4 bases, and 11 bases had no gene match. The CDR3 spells CASSPLAGVKSEQYF. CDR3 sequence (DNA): TGCGCCAGCAGCCCCTTAGCGGGAGTCAAAAGCGAGCAGTACTTC. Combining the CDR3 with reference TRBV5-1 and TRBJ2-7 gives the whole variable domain KAGVTQTPRYLIKTRGQQVTLSCSPISGHRSVSWYQQTPGQGLQFLFEYFSETQRNKGNFPGRFSGRQFSNSRSEMNVSTLELGDSALYLCASSPLAGVKSEQYFGPGTRLTVT.

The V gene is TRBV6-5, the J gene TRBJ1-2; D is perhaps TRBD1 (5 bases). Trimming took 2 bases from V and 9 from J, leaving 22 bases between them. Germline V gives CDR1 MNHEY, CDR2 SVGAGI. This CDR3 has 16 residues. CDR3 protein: CASSYRPTWGDDRYTF. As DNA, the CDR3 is TGTGCCAGCAGTTACCGGCCAACCTGGGGCGATGACCGCTACACCTTC.

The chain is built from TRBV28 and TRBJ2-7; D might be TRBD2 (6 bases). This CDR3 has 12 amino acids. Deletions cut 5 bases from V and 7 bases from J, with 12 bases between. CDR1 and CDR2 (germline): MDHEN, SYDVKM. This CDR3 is CASSPQRVEQYF. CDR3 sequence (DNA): TGTGCCAGCAGTCCCCAGCGGGTTGAGCAGTACTTC. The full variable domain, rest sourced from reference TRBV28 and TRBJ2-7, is DVKVTQSSRYLVKRTGEKVFLECVQDMDHENMFWYRQDPGLGLRLIYFSYDVKMKEKGDIPEGYSVSREKKERFSLILESASTNQTSMYLCASSPQRVEQYFGPGTRLTVT.

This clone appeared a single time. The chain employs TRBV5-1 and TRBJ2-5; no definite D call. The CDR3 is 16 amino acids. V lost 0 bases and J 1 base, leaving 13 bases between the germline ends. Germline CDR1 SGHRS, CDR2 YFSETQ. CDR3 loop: CASSLDARQIQETQYF. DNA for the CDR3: TGCGCCAGCAGCTTGGATGCGCGGCAGATCCAAGAGACCCAGTACTTC.

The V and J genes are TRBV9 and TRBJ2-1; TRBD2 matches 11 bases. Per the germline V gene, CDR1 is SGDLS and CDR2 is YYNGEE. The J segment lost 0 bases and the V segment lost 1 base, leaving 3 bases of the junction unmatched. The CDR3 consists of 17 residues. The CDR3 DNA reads TGTGCCAGCAGCGTAACTAGCGGGAGATTCTCCTACAATGAGCAGTTCTTC. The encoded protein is CASSVTSGRFSYNEQFF. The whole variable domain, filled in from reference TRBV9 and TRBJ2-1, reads DSGVTQTPKHLITATGQRVTLRCSPRSGDLSVYWYQQSLDQGLQFLIQYYNGEERAKGNILERFSAQQFPDLHSELNLSSLELGDSALYFCASSVTSGRFSYNEQFFGPGTRLTVL.

CDR3 amino acids: CASTSLTGSYEQYF. The CDR3 nucleotides are TGTGCCAGCACATCCCTGACAGGATCCTACGAGCAGTACTTC. This chain uses TRBV6-6 with TRBJ2-7, with TRBD1 as a possible D gene (6 bases). Germline values: CDR1 MNHNY, CDR2 SVGAGI (reference sequence). Trimming removed 7 bases from V and 1 base from J, with 14 bases in between. This CDR3 is 14 amino acids long.

CDR3 sequence: CASTRRRDTEAFF. For the CDR3, the DNA is TGTGCCAGCACTAGACGGAGGGACACTGAAGCTTTCTTT. The chain has TRBV6-5 and TRBJ1-1; D remains ambiguous. CDR1 and CDR2 from the germline V gene are MNHEY and SVGAGI. This CDR3 comprises 13 residues. Trimming pared 7 bases from V and 3 bases from J, leaving 12 bases between.

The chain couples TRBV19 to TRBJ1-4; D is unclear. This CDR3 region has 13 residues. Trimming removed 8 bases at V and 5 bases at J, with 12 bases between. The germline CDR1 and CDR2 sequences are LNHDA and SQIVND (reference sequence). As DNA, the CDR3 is TGTGCCAGTGGCGGCAGTTACAATGAAAAACTGTTTTTT. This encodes CASGGSYNEKLFF.